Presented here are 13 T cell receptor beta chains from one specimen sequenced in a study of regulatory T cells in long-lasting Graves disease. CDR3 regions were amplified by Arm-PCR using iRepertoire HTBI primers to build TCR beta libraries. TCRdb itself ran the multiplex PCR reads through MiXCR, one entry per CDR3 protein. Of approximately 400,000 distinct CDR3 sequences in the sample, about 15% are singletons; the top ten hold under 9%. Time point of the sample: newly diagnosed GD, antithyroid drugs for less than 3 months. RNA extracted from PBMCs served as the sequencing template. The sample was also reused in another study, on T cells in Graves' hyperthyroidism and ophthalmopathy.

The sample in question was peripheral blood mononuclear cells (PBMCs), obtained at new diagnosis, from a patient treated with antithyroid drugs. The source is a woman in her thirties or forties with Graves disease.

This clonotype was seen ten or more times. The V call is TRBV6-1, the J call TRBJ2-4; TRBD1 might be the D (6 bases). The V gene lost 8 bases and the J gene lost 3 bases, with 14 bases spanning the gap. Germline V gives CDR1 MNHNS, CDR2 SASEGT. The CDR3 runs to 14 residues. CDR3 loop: CASRSTGRKNIQYF. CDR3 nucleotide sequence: TGTGCCAGCCGATCCACAGGGCGCAAAAACATTCAGTACTTC.

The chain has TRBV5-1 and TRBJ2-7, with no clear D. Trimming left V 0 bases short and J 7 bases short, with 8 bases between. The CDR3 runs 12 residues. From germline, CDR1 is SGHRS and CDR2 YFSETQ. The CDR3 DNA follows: TGCGCCAGCAGCTTGGGTGCAGTAGAGCAGTACTTC. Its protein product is CASSLGAVEQYF.

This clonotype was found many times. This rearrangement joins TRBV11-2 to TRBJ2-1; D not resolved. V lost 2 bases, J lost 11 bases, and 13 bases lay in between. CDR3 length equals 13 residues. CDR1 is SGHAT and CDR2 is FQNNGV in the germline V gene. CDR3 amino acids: CASSLYGHGKQFF. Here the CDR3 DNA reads TGTGCCAGCAGCTTATACGGTCATGGGAAGCAGTTCTTC.

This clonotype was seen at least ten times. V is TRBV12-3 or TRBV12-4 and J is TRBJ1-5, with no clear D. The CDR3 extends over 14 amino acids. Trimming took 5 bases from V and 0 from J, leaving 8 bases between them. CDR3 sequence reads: CASSPGSSNQPQHF. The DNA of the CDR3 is TGTGCCAGCAGTCCCGGGAGTAGCAATCAGCCCCAGCATTTT.

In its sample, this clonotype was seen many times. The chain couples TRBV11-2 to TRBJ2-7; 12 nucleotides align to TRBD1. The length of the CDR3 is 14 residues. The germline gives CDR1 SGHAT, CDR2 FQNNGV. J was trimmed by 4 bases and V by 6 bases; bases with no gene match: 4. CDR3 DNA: TGTGCCAGCAGTCGGGACAGGGGGCGGTACGAGCAGTACTTC. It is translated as CASSRDRGRYEQYF.

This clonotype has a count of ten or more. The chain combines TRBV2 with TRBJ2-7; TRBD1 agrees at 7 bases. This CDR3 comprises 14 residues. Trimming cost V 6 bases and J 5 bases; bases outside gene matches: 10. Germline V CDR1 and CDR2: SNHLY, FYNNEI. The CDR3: CASSDTGARNEQYF. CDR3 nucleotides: TGTGCCAGCAGCGACACAGGGGCGAGGAACGAGCAGTACTTC.

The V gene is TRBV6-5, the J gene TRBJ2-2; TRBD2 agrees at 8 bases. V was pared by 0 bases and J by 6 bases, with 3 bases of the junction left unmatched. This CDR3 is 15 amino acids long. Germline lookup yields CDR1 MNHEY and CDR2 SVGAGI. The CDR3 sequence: CASSYSRAGAGELFF. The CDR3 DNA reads TGTGCCAGCAGTTACTCGAGAGCGGGAGCCGGGGAGCTGTTTTTT.

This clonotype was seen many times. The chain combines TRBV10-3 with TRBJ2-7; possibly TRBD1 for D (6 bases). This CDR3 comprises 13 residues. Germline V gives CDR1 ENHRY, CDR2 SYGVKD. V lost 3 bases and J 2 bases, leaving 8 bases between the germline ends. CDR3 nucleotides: TGTGCCATCAGTGAAGGGGGTACCTACGAGCAGTACTTC. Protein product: CAISEGGTYEQYF.

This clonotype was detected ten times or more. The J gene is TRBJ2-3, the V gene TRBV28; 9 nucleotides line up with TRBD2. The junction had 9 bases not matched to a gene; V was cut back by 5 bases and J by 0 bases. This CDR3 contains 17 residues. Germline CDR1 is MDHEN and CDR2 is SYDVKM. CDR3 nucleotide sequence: TGTGCCAGCAGTCTCCTCGGCGGGAGGGCTAGCACAGATACGCAGTATTTT. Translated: CASSLLGGRASTDTQYF.

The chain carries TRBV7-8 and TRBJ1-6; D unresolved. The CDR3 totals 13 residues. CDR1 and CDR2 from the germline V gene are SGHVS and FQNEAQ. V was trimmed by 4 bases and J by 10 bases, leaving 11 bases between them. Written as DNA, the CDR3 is TGTGCCAGCAGCTCGGGTCCTACCTCACCCCTCCACTTT. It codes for CASSSGPTSPLHF.

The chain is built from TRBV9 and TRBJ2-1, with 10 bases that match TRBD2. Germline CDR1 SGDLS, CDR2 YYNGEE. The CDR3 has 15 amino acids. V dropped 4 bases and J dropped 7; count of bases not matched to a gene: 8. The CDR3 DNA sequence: TGTGCCAGCAGCCCCGGGACTAGCGTATCGAATGAGCAGTTCTTC. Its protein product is CASSPGTSVSNEQFF.

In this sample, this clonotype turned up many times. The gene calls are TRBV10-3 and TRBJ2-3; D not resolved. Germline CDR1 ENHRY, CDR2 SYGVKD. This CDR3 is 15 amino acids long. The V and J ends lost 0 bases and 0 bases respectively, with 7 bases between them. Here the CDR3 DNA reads TGTGCCATCAGTGAGTCGACCGGGAGCACAGATACGCAGTATTTT. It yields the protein CAISESTGSTDTQYF.

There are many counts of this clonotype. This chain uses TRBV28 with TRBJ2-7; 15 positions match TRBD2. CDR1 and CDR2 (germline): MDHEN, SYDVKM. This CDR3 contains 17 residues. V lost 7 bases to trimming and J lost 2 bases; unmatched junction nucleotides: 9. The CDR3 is CASTQGGLAGGAYEQYF. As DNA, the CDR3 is TGTGCCAGCACTCAGGGGGGACTAGCGGGAGGCGCCTACGAGCAGTACTTC.